The 21 T cell receptor beta chains reported below all come from one sample, sequenced in a study of cytomegalovirus exposure and HLA in healthy donors. Vbeta (60) and Jbeta (13) primers were used in the PCR. Profiling relied on immunoSEQ multiplex PCR, and the TCRdb table lists in-frame clones only, not all of them. The repertoire holds some 130,000 clones, with roughly 78% as singletons. Source material: PBMCs. These receptors all come from a man aged 25 to 40 in good health.

This chain joins TRBV7-8 and TRBJ1-5; the D gene is possibly TRBD1 (6 bases). Between the trimmed V and J ends, which lost 1 base and 7 bases, there was a span of 14 bases. The CDR3 spans 15 residues. Per germline, CDR1 SGHVS and CDR2 FQNEAQ. The CDR3 nucleotides are TGTGCCAGCAGCTTAGGGGGAACAGGGATACAGCCCCAGCATTTT. As protein: CASSLGGTGIQPQHF.

This clone was seen once. V usage is TRBV6-4 and J usage is TRBJ1-2; D remains unclear. CDR1 and CDR2 from the germline V gene are MRHNA and SNTAGT. V shed 6 bases and J shed 7 bases, with 18 bases lying between them. The CDR3 length is 14 residues. CDR3 loop: CASRATVRGGGYTF. CDR3 coding DNA: TGTGCCAGCAGAGCCACTGTGCGTGGTGGTGGCTACACCTTC.

This chain links TRBV5-5 with TRBJ2-1, with 11 bases aligning to TRBD2. The V gene end was trimmed by 4 bases and the J gene end by 0 bases; junction bases not matched to a gene: 3. The CDR3 extends over 16 amino acids. Germline CDR1 is SGHKS and CDR2 is YYEKEE (reference sequence). In nucleotides, the CDR3 is TGTGCCAGCAGCACCCTAGCGGGAGGCTCCTACAATGAGCAGTTCTTC. Residues: CASSTLAGGSYNEQFF.

This chain uses TRBV5-1 with TRBJ1-1; 7 nucleotides line up with TRBD1. The CDR3 extends over 13 amino acids. V trimming: 4 bases; J trimming: 7 bases; junction bases outside the gene matches: 7. Looked up from germline, CDR1 is SGHRS and CDR2 is YFSETQ. CDR3 nucleotides: TGCGCCAGCAGCAGCGGACAGGCTCTTGAAGCTTTCTTT. Encoded protein: CASSSGQALEAFF.

This clone was recorded once. The V call is TRBV30, the J call TRBJ2-5; TRBD1 matches at 8 bases. The length of the CDR3 is 13 residues. V dropped 2 bases and J dropped 7; count of bases not matched to a gene: 6. CDR1 is GTSNPN, CDR2 SVGIG, per germline (reference sequence). CDR3 protein: CAWSPGQGGTQYF. As DNA, the CDR3 is TGTGCCTGGAGTCCAGGACAGGGAGGGACCCAGTACTTC. Looking up the rest from reference TRBV30 and TRBJ2-5 gives the full variable domain: SQTIHQWPATLVQPVGSPLSLECTVEGTSNPNLYWYRQAAGRGLQLLFYSVGIGQISSEVPQNLSASRPQDRQFILSSKKLLLSDSGFYLCAWSPGQGGTQYFGPGTRLLVL.

J is TRBJ2-1 and V is TRBV4-3; 7 bases line up with TRBD2. V lost 0 bases and J lost 10; bases outside the gene matches: 15. The CDR3 is made up of 17 amino acids. The germline V gene encodes CDR1 LGHNA and CDR2 YSLEER. CDR3 in amino acids: CASSQDGAGALNGEQFF. The CDR3 nucleotides are TGCGCCAGCAGCCAAGATGGGGCGGGAGCTTTAAATGGAGAGCAGTTCTTC.

The gene calls are TRBV7-9 and TRBJ2-3; D is unclear. CDR1 SEHNR and CDR2 FQNEAQ come from the germline V gene (reference sequence). The length of the CDR3 is 15 residues. Trimming removed 1 base at V and 0 bases at J, with 8 bases between. CDR3 region: CASSLGTGSTDTQYF. The CDR3 coding sequence is TGTGCCAGCAGCTTAGGAACCGGGAGCACAGATACGCAGTATTTT.

CDR3 in amino acids: CASSLVGLAGVEQYF. CDR3 DNA sequence: TGTGCCAGCAGCTTAGTTGGTCTAGCGGGAGTCGAGCAGTACTTC. This chain joins TRBV7-9 and TRBJ2-7, with 10 positions matching TRBD2. CDR3 length: 15 residues. With V trimmed by 1 base and J by 6 bases, 6 bases remained unmatched. Germline CDR1 is SEHNR and CDR2 is FQNEAQ (reference sequence).

The CDR3 loop is CASNSLESGNTGELFF. The CDR3 DNA sequence: TGTGCCAGTAATAGTCTTGAGAGCGGAAACACCGGGGAGCTGTTTTTT. V is TRBV19 and J is TRBJ2-2, with a tentative D call TRBD2 (5 bases). This CDR3 has 16 amino acids. Germline V gene sequence: CDR1 LNHDA, CDR2 SQIVND (reference sequence). V dropped 7 bases and J dropped 2 bases, with 17 bases sitting between them.

This clone was seen a few times. V gene TRBV15 combines with J gene TRBJ2-2; perhaps TRBD2 as D (7 bases). Germline V gene sequence: CDR1 LNHNV, CDR2 YYDKDF (reference sequence). V gave up 3 bases and J gave up 10 bases, with 18 bases separating them. The CDR3 consists of 15 residues. This CDR3 is CATSRGRGEPEELFF. The DNA for the CDR3 is TGTGCCACCAGCAGGGGGAGGGGGGAGCCGGAGGAGCTGTTTTTT.

The chain carries TRBV7-9 and TRBJ2-1; 12 bases are a match to TRBD2. Germline CDR1 SEHNR, CDR2 FQNEAQ (reference sequence). Trimming cost V 4 bases and J 2 bases; bases outside gene matches: 6. This CDR3 contains 17 residues. The CDR3 sequence is CASSSSRLAGAYNEQFF. The DNA for the CDR3 is TGTGCCAGCAGCTCCTCCAGACTAGCGGGGGCCTACAATGAGCAGTTCTTC.

This chain joins TRBV7-2 and TRBJ1-1, with a weak D call TRBD1 (6 bases). V was cut by 5 bases and J by 1 base, with 14 bases left in between. The CDR3 is 15 residues long. The germline V gene encodes CDR1 SGHTA and CDR2 FQGNSA. The CDR3: CASSKGGVPNTEAFF. In DNA, the CDR3 is TGTGCCAGCAGCAAAGGGGGGGTCCCGAACACTGAAGCTTTCTTT.

The rearrangement links TRBV5-1 to TRBJ1-3; TRBD1 might be the D (5 bases). This CDR3 is built from 15 residues. V was clipped by 0 bases and J by 4 bases, with 11 bases between them. The germline CDR1 and CDR2 sequences are SGHRS and YFSETQ. CDR3 loop: CASSLVAGEGNTIYF. CDR3 sequence (DNA): TGCGCCAGCAGCTTGGTGGCGGGGGAAGGAAACACCATATATTTT.

This rearrangement joins TRBV7-2 to TRBJ2-5; D not certain. The germline V and J ends were trimmed by 6 bases and 5 bases, with 16 bases remaining between them. This CDR3 region has 14 residues. The germline V gene has CDR1 SGHTA and CDR2 FQGNSA. The CDR3 reads CASRLQDSWETQYF. The CDR3 bases are TGTGCCAGCAGATTACAAGACTCATGGGAGACCCAGTACTTC.

V gene TRBV21-1 combines with J gene TRBJ1-1. TRBV21-1 is annotated as a pseudogene. The CDR3 contains 16 residues. The CDR3 region is CASSKAVVSENTEAFF. The CDR3 DNA reads TGTGCCAGCAGCAAAGCTGTGGTCAGCGAGAACACTGAAGCTTTCTTT.

The J gene is TRBJ1-2, the V gene TRBV5-1; unclear D gene. The V gene lost 5 bases and the J gene lost 6 bases, with 14 bases spanning the gap. The V gene's germline CDR1 is SGHRS and CDR2 YFSETQ. This CDR3 has 13 amino acids. The CDR3 DNA follows: TGCGCCAGCAGTAATCTCCCACCTAATGGCTACACCTTC. Amino acid sequence: CASSNLPPNGYTF.

The CDR3 sequence is CASSEMGARGYTF. The CDR3 nucleotides are TGTGCCAGCAGTGAGATGGGGGCTCGAGGCTACACCTTC. V usage is TRBV2 and J usage is TRBJ1-2; tentative D call: TRBD1 (6 bases). Germline lookup yields CDR1 SNHLY and CDR2 FYNNEI. V dropped 3 bases and J dropped 8 bases, with 13 bases sitting between them. The CDR3 runs to 13 residues.

The gene calls are TRBV29-1 and TRBJ2-7, with 9 bases identical to TRBD2. With V trimmed by 1 base and J by 5 bases, 9 bases remained unmatched. The CDR3 extends over 15 amino acids. From germline, CDR1 is SQVTM and CDR2 ANQGSEA. CDR3 coding DNA: TGCAGCGTTGAAGGAGGTGTTAGCGGGAGTAACGAGCAGTACTTC. This translates into CSVEGGVSGSNEQYF.

This clone appeared a single time. V usage is TRBV6-1 and J usage is TRBJ1-5; 9 bases fit TRBD1. The CDR3 consists of 15 residues. CDR1 is MNHNS and CDR2 is SASEGT in the germline V gene. The CDR3 loop is CATEGQGGVFQPQHF. In DNA form, the CDR3 reads TGTGCTACCGAGGGACAGGGAGGAGTGTTTCAGCCCCAGCATTTT.

The CDR3 is CASSYDSSYNEQFF. The CDR3, as DNA: TGCGCCAGCAGCTACGACAGTTCCTACAATGAGCAGTTCTTC. The V call is TRBV5-1, the J call TRBJ2-1, with a tentative D call TRBD1 (5 bases). Trimming took 3 bases from V and 1 from J, leaving 8 bases between them. This CDR3 has 14 residues. The germline V gene has CDR1 SGHRS and CDR2 YFSETQ.

The CDR3 nucleotides are TGTGCCAGCAGCTTCTCTGACTCGTTCAGCTCCTACAATGAGCAGTTCTTC. This translates into CASSFSDSFSSYNEQFF. The chain joins TRBV11-1 to TRBJ2-1; D is unclear. The CDR3 length is 17 residues. Germline V lookup: CDR1 SGHAT, CDR2 FQDESV (reference sequence). V was trimmed by 3 bases and J by 0 bases, leaving 15 bases between them.